This TCR beta chain was identified during a study of T cell repertoires in cytomegalovirus infection. Study-level background: Both CMV infection and a matching HLA type were indicated by public TCR beta signatures.

This CDR3 has 14 amino acids. Germline V gene sequence: CDR1 MGHDK, CDR2 SYGVNS. Trimming took off 0 bases at V and 8 bases at J, with 10 bases between the two ends. Notes on this clonotype: No antigen is known for it.

Each CDR3 protein gets one entry after TCRdb re-called the reads with MiXCR. The sample yields hundreds of thousands of distinct CDR3 sequences, 30% to 35% seen once. Findings and limits, study-wide: HLA-C-restricted CMV clonotypes gave the most frequent clonotype in two of eight donors.

The chain employs TRBV25-1 and TRBJ1-4, with TRBD1 as a possible D gene (5 bases). The sequence came from a human donor in good health (CMV status not recorded). Some clones in this sample may be carry-over from other donors' samples. This specimen was cultured CD8+ T cells from PBMCs, taken from culture after CMV antigen stimulation. The CDR3 nucleotides read TGTGCCAGCAGTGAATATGGGGGATGGGAAAAACTGTTTTTT. This translates into CASSEYGGWEKLFF.